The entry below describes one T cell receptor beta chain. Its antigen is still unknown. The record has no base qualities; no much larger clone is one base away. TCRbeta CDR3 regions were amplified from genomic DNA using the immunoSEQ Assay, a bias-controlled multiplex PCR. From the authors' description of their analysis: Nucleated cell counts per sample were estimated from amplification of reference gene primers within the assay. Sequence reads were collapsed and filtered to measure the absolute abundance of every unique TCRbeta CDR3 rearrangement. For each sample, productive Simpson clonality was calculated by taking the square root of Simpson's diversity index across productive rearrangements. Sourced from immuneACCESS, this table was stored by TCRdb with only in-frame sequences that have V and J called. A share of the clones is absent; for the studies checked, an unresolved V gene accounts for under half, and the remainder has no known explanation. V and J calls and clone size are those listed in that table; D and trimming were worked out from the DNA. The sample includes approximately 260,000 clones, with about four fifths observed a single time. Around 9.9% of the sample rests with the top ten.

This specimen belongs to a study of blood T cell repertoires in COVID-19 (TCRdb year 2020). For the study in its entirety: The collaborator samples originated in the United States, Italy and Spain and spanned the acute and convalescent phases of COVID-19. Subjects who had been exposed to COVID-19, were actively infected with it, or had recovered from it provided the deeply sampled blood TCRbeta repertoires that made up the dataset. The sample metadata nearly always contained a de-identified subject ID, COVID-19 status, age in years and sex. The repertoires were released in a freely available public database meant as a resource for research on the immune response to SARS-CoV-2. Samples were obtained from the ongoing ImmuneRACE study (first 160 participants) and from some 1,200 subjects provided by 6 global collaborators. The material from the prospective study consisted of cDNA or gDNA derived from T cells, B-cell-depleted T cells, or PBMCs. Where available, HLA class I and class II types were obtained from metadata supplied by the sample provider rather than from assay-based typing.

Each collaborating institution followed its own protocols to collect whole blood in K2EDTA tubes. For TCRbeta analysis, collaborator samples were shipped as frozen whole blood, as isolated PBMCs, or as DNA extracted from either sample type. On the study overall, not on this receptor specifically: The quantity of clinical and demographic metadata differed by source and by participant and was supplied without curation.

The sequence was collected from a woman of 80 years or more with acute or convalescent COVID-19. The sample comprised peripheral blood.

The CDR3 protein sequence reads: CASKEDFNYGYTF. The DNA reads as follows: TGTGCCAGCAAGGAAGACTTTAACTATGGCTACACCTTC. Here the chain combines TRBV2 and TRBJ1-2, with the D gene call left open. The junction carries 10 bases between V and J, which are trimmed by 7 bases and 1 base respectively. The germline V gene gives CDR1 as SNHLY and CDR2 as FYNNEI. The cysteine opens and the phenylalanine closes a CDR3 of 13 amino acids. Here the CDR3 DNA is all that survives: 39 bases in frame from base 1.